Below are 8 T cell receptor beta chains sequenced from a single sample in a study of T-cell reconstitution after alpha-beta-depleted transplantation in children. A library of TCRbeta sequences, prepared with unique molecular identifiers, was generated. TCRdb passed the PCR reads through MiXCR, listing each CDR3 protein once. This sample has approximately 270,000 distinct CDR3 sequences; roughly 25% occur once, and the top ten carry about 4.8%. The sample here was PBMCs, mostly from graft donor cells, taken 360 days after TCRalphabeta/CD19-depleted stem cell transplant. These receptors were obtained from a female patient aged 2-9 years who had a stem cell transplant for congenital amegakaryocytic thrombocytopenia, so the T cells may come from the graft donor.

The chain has TRBV18 and TRBJ2-3; 9 nucleotides match TRBD2. The CDR3 consists of 16 residues. J was trimmed by 4 bases and V by 3 bases; bases with no gene match: 8. Germline CDR1 and CDR2: KGHSH and LQKENI. This CDR3 is CASSPVEGLASDTQYF. DNA of the CDR3: TGTGCCAGCTCACCTGTCGAGGGACTAGCATCAGATACGCAGTATTTT.

The V gene is TRBV4-3, the J gene TRBJ2-1, with TRBD2 matching 8 bases. The CDR3 totals 14 residues. The J segment lost 9 bases and the V segment lost 1 base, leaving 5 bases of the junction unmatched. Germline loops: CDR1 LGHNA, CDR2 YSLEER. CDR3 in amino acids: CASSQGTSFGEQFF. The CDR3 nucleotides read TGCGCCAGCAGCCAAGGGACTAGCTTCGGTGAGCAGTTCTTC.

The rearrangement links TRBV5-1 to TRBJ2-3, with TRBD2 matching over 7 bases. CDR1 is SGHRS and CDR2 is YFSETQ in the germline V gene. CDR3 length equals 15 residues. With V trimmed by 4 bases and J by 1 base, 6 bases remained unmatched. CDR3 sequence (DNA): TGCGCCAGCAGCAGGTGGACTAGAGGCACAGATACGCAGTATTTT. Protein: CASSRWTRGTDTQYF.

In its sample, this clonotype was seen a few times. The chain combines TRBV7-9 with TRBJ2-7; D is tentatively TRBD1 or TRBD2 (5 bases each). The CDR3 is 13 amino acids. With 5 bases removed from V and 8 bases from J, the gap between germline ends came to 16 bases. Germline loops: CDR1 SEHNR, CDR2 FQNEAQ (reference sequence). The CDR3 region has the DNA TGTGCCAGCAGCGGGGACGAGGGCCTAAAGCAGTACTTC. Translation gives CASSGDEGLKQYF.

This clonotype was counted only a few times. CDR3 sequence reads: CASKDESSYNEQFF. The CDR3 nucleotides read TGTGCCAGCAAGGACGAAAGCTCCTACAATGAGCAGTTCTTC. The gene calls are TRBV25-1 and TRBJ2-1; D not resolved. V was cut by 7 bases and J by 0 bases, with 10 bases left in between. The CDR3 consists of 14 residues. CDR1 is MGHDK, CDR2 SYGVNS, per germline. Supplemented by reference TRBV25-1 and TRBJ2-1, the full variable domain reads EADIYQTPRYLVIGTGKKITLECSQTMGHDKMYWYQQDPGMELHLIHYSYGVNSTEKGDLSSESTVSRIRTEHFPLTLESARPSHTSQYLCASKDESSYNEQFFGPGTRLTVL.

The CDR3 loop is CASSRGGKAGELFF. In nucleotides, the CDR3 is TGTGCCAGCAGCCGGGGGGGAAAAGCCGGGGAGCTGTTTTTT. V and J are TRBV11-2 and TRBJ2-2; 8 bases map to TRBD2. The CDR3 consists of 14 residues. CDR1 is SGHAT, CDR2 FQNNGV, per germline. Trimming cost V 5 bases and J 6 bases; bases outside gene matches: 5.

This clonotype appeared a single time. The chain employs TRBV6-4 and TRBJ2-7; 7 bases are shared with TRBD2. Per germline, CDR1 MRHNA and CDR2 SNTAGT. This CDR3 is 15 amino acids long. Unmatched junction bases numbered 3, after V lost 0 bases and J lost 1 base. In DNA form, the CDR3 reads TGTGCCAGCAGTGACTCGAGAGCGGGGTCCTACGAGCAGTACTTC. Amino acids: CASSDSRAGSYEQYF.

This clonotype showed up just a few times. V and J are TRBV28 and TRBJ2-7; 8 bases map to TRBD2. V shed 6 bases, J shed 3 bases, and the junction held 7 bases outside the gene matches. This CDR3 is 14 amino acids long. CDR1 is MDHEN and CDR2 is SYDVKM in the germline V gene. CDR3 sequence (DNA): TGTGCCAGCAGCCTAGCGGGTCACCGCTACGAGCAGTACTTC. Protein sequence: CASSLAGHRYEQYF.